This TCR beta chain was found in a study of identical twins. Healthy Caucasians were all of the donors. Addition of a universal primer site occurred through template switching, and cDNA carried unique molecular identifiers. A single record per CDR3 protein comes from TCRdb applying MiXCR to the 5' RACE reads. The data hold around 960,000 distinct CDR3 sequences, with 12% observed a single time. The V segment lost 5 bases and the J segment 4 bases; nucleotides outside the gene matches: 8. The CDR3 length is 15 residues. Germline-derived CDR1 and CDR2 are SNHLY and FYNNEI. A few counts support this clonotype. Its antigen is unidentified. Findings and limits, study-wide: Modeled out-of-frame TCR alpha sharing in monozygotic twins fell below observed levels.

This sample was also put to use in a study of yellow fever vaccine responses in identical twins.

The J gene is TRBJ2-5, the V gene TRBV2, with TRBD1 matching 9 bases. The sample taken for sequencing was PBMCs. The receptor's source is a woman aged 18-29 years in good health. CDR3 protein: CASSFRTGDLETQYF. The CDR3 DNA follows: TGTGCCAGCAGTTTTCGGACAGGGGACTTAGAGACCCAGTACTTC.